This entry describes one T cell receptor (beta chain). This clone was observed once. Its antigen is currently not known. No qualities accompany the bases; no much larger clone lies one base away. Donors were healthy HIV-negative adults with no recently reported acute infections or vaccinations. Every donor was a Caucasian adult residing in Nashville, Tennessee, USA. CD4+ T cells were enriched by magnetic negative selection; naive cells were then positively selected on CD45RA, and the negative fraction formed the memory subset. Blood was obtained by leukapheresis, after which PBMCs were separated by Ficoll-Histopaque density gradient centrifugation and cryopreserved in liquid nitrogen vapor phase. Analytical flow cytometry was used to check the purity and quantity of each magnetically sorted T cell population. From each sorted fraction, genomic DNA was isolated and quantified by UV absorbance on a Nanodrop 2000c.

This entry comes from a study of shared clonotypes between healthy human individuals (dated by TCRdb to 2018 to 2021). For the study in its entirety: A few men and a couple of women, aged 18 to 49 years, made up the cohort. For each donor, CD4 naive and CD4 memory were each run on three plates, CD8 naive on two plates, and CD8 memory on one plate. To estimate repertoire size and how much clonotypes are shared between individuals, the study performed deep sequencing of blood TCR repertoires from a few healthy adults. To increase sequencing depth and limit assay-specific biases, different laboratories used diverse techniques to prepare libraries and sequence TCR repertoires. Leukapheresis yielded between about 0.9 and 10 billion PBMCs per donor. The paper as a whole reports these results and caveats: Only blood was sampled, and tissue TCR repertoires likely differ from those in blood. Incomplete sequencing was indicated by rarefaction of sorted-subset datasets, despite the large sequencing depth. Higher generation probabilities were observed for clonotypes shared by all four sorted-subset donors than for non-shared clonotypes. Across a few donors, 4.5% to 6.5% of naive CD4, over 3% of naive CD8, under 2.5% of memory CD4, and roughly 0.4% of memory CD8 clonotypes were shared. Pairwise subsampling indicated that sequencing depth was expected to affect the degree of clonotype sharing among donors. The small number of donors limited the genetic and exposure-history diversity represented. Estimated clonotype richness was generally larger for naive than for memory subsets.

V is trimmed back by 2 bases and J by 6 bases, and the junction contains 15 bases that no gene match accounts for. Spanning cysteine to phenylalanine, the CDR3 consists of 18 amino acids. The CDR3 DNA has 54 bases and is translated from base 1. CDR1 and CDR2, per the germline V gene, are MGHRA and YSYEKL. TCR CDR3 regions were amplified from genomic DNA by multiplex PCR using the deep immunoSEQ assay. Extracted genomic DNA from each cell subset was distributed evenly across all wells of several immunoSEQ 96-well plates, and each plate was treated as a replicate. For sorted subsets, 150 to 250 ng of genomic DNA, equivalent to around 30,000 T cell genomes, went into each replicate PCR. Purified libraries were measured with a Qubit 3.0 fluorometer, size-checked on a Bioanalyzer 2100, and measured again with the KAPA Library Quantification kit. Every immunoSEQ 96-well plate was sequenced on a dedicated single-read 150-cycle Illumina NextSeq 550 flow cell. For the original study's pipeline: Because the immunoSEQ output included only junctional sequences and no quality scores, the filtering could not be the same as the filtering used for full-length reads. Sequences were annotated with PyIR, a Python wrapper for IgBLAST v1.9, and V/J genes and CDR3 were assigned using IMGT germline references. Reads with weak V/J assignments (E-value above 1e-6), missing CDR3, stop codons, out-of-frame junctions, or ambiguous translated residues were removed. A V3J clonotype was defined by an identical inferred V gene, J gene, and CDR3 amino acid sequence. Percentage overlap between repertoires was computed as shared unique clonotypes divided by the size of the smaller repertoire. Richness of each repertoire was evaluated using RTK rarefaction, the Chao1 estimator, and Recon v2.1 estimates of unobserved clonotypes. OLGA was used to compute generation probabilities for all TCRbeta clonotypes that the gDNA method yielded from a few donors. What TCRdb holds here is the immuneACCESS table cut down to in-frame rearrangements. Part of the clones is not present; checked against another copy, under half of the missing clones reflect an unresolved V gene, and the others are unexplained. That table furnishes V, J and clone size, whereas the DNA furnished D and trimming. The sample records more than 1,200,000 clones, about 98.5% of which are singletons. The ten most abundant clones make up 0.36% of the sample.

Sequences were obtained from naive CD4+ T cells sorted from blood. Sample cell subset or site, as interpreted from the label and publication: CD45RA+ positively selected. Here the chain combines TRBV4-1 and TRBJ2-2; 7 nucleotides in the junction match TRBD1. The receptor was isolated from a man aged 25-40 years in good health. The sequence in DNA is TGCGCCAGCAGCCAACTACCCCTCCGAGGGGGCCTCGCCGGGGAGCTGTTTTTT. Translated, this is CASSQLPLRGGLAGELFF.